This entry lists 20 T cell receptor beta chains sequenced from one sample in a study of shared clonotypes between healthy human individuals. Libraries were prepared by immunoSEQ multiplex PCR; TCRdb keeps only in-frame clonotypes and omits some of them. The table has roughly 2.1 million clones, 90% to 95% seen once. As defined, naive CD8 cells were CD45RO-negative and positively selected for CCR7, with terminally differentiated effector memory CD45RA+ cells excluded. Sequencing used naive CD8+ T cells from PBMCs. The receptors derive from a young man in good health. Some clones in this sample may be carry-over from other donors' samples.

The chain has TRBV5-8 and TRBJ2-2; no firm D call. The V and J ends lost 4 bases and 16 bases respectively, with 8 bases between them. This CDR3 has 9 residues. The germline V gene encodes CDR1 SGHTS and CDR2 YDEGEE. The CDR3 loop reads CASSPRPFF. The CDR3 bases are TGTGCCAGCAGCCCCCGACCGTTTTTT.

The rearrangement uses TRBV5-1 and TRBJ2-2; TRBD2 matches at 12 bases. After removal of 0 bases from V and 6 bases from J, the junction contained 3 bases not matched to a gene. The CDR3 consists of 16 residues. Germline V gene sequence: CDR1 SGHRS, CDR2 YFSETQ. CDR3 DNA sequence: TGCGCCAGCAGCTTGGGGCGACTAGCGGGAGCCGGGGAGCTGTTTTTT. It codes for CASSLGRLAGAGELFF.

This chain connects TRBV20-1 to TRBJ2-1; D is uncertain. Trimming took off 3 bases at V and 10 bases at J, with 7 bases between the two ends. This CDR3 has 10 amino acids. Germline V CDR1 and CDR2: DFQATT, SNEGSKA (reference sequence). CDR3 DNA: TGCAGTGCTAGTTTCAGAGAGCAGTTCTTC. It translates to CSASFREQFF.

This clone was seen only once. The rearrangement links TRBV4-2 to TRBJ2-7; possibly TRBD1 for D (6 bases). Trimming removed 0 bases at V and 4 bases at J, with 10 bases between. The germline V gene encodes CDR1 LGHNA and CDR2 YNFKEQ. The CDR3 is 14 residues long. The CDR3 here is CASSQEMGAYEQYF. The CDR3, as DNA: TGTGCCAGCAGCCAAGAGATGGGGGCTTACGAGCAGTACTTC.

The V gene is TRBV28, the J gene TRBJ2-7, with a tentative D call TRBD1 (6 bases). The germline V and J ends were trimmed by 7 bases and 2 bases, with 12 bases remaining between them. The germline V gene encodes CDR1 MDHEN and CDR2 SYDVKM. The CDR3 loop spans 13 amino acids. The CDR3 sequence: CASKGRDTYEQYF. CDR3 sequence (DNA): TGTGCCAGCAAGGGCAGGGACACCTACGAGCAGTACTTC.

The V gene is TRBV6-1, the J gene TRBJ1-2; D gene ambiguous. The CDR3 covers 16 residues. Germline V gives CDR1 MNHNS, CDR2 SASEGT. The V and J ends lost 0 bases and 1 base respectively, with 12 bases between them. CDR3 in amino acids: CASSEATASLNYGYTF. CDR3 bases: TGTGCCAGCAGTGAAGCTACGGCCAGCCTTAACTATGGCTACACCTTC.

This chain links TRBV6-6 with TRBJ1-1, with D possibly TRBD1 on 5 matching bases. CDR1 and CDR2 from the germline V gene are MNHNY and SVGAGI (reference sequence). V was clipped by 8 bases and J by 4 bases, with 14 bases between them. The CDR3 has 13 residues. The CDR3 is CASLPGGSTEAFF. The CDR3, as DNA: TGTGCCAGCCTCCCTGGGGGGAGCACTGAAGCTTTCTTT.

This chain joins TRBV1 and TRBJ2-3; TRBD2, as called in the table, went unchecked against the DNA. TRBV1 is tagged as a pseudogene. The CDR3 contains 17 residues. CDR3 in DNA: TGCACCAGCAGCCAAGACCGAGAAGCTTTGCGTCCAGATACGCAGTATTTT. Translation gives CTSSQDREALRPDTQYF.

J is TRBJ1-3 and V is TRBV7-9; D unclear. Germline assignment: CDR1 SEHNR and CDR2 FQNEAQ (reference sequence). V lost 10 bases to trimming and J lost 10 bases, with 17 bases between them. The CDR3 contains 12 residues. The CDR3 is CAKTEADGTIYF. CDR3 sequence (DNA): TGTGCCAAAACGGAAGCTGACGGGACCATATATTTT.

This clone was observed once. The chain links TRBV28 to TRBJ1-5; TRBD1 matches 11 bases. V trimming: 4 bases; J trimming: 0 bases; junction bases outside the gene matches: 8. The CDR3 is made up of 18 amino acids. Germline V gene lookup returns CDR1 MDHEN and CDR2 SYDVKM. CDR3 sequence reads: CASSSGDRGGFSNQPQHF. As DNA, the CDR3 is TGTGCCAGCAGTTCCGGGGACAGGGGGGGTTTTAGCAATCAGCCCCAGCATTTT. Filled out from reference TRBV28 and TRBJ1-5, the complete variable domain reads DVKVTQSSRYLVKRTGEKVFLECVQDMDHENMFWYRQDPGLGLRLIYFSYDVKMKEKGDIPEGYSVSREKKERFSLILESASTNQTSMYLCASSSGDRGGFSNQPQHFGDGTRLSIL.

The chain recombines TRBV10-2 with TRBJ2-7, with a weak D call TRBD1 (6 bases). The V gene lost 0 bases and the J gene lost 1 base, with 10 bases spanning the gap. In germline, CDR1 is WSHSY, CDR2 SAAADI. This CDR3 contains 15 residues. CDR3: CASSESIRGSYEQYF. CDR3 sequence (DNA): TGCGCCAGCAGTGAGTCGATCAGGGGTTCCTACGAGCAGTACTTC.

The V gene is TRBV4-1, the J gene TRBJ2-2; 7 bases map to TRBD1. CDR3 size: 17 residues. V lost 2 bases to trimming and J lost 2 bases; unmatched junction nucleotides: 8. Germline CDR1 MGHRA, CDR2 YSYEKL. CDR3 residues: CASSQRSRTGNTGELFF. The CDR3 nucleotides read TGCGCCAGCAGCCAAAGGTCCCGGACAGGCAACACCGGGGAGCTGTTTTTT.

This clone is a singleton in its sample. The chain employs TRBV4-1 and TRBJ1-1, with D hard to call. Germline CDR1 reads MGHRA; CDR2 reads YSYEKL. The germline V and J ends were trimmed by 1 base and 2 bases, with 8 bases remaining between them. The CDR3 runs 14 residues. CDR3 sequence: CASSQALINTEAFF. DNA for the CDR3: TGCGCCAGCAGCCAAGCCCTGATTAACACTGAAGCTTTCTTT.

The chain employs TRBV23-1 and TRBJ1-4, with D possibly matching TRBD1 (5 bases). TRBV23-1 is marked as an open reading frame, function uncertain. There are 14 residues in the CDR3. Trimming removed 11 bases at V and 8 bases at J, with 21 bases between. The CDR3 protein is CARPSPGVGEKLFF. In nucleotides, the CDR3 is TGCGCCCGACCGTCCCCGGGGGTTGGAGAAAAACTGTTTTTT.

Notes on this clone: Other DNA sequences in this sample translate to the same CDR3. This sequence joins TRBV27 and TRBJ2-1, with 9 positions matching TRBD2. The V and J ends lost 3 bases and 4 bases, in that order; junction bases with no gene match: 4. This CDR3 has 15 amino acids. Per germline, CDR1 MNHEY and CDR2 SMNVEV (reference sequence). The CDR3 region is CASSLAGGPYNEQFF. The CDR3 DNA is TGTGCCAGCAGTTTGGCGGGAGGGCCGTACAATGAGCAGTTCTTC.

J is TRBJ2-7 and V is TRBV28; 7 nucleotides match TRBD1. The ends lost 6 bases at V and 5 bases at J; junction bases unmatched: 10. Germline V CDR1 and CDR2: MDHEN, SYDVKM. The CDR3 covers 14 residues. For the CDR3, the DNA is TGTGCCAGCAGCCCCCTACAGGGGCCTGACGAGCAGTACTTC. Translation: CASSPLQGPDEQYF.

This sequence joins TRBV10-2 and TRBJ1-1; perhaps TRBD1 as D (5 bases). V lost 4 bases, J lost 3 bases, and 6 bases lay in between. The CDR3 has 12 amino acids. CDR1 WSHSY and CDR2 SAAADI come from the germline V gene. This CDR3 is CASSGGDTEAFF. For the CDR3, the DNA is TGCGCCAGCAGTGGAGGGGACACTGAAGCTTTCTTT.

The V and J genes are TRBV6-1 and TRBJ2-3; no definite D call. This CDR3 has 14 amino acids. Germline V lookup: CDR1 MNHNS, CDR2 SASEGT. Trimming removed 4 bases from V and 6 bases from J, with 14 bases in between. The CDR3 DNA follows: TGTGCCAGCAGTGGTCACCGCCTGTCGGATACGCAGTATTTT. It encodes CASSGHRLSDTQYF.

This clone was counted once. This chain links TRBV11-2 with TRBJ1-2, with TRBD1 matching 8 bases. CDR1 SGHAT and CDR2 FQNNGV come from the germline V gene. Trimming at V came to 4 bases and at J to 8 bases, leaving 15 bases not matched to a gene. The CDR3 has 16 residues. Here the CDR3 reads CASSSPSNDRGYGYTF. The CDR3 nucleotides read TGTGCCAGCAGCTCCCCCTCAAATGACAGGGGATACGGCTACACCTTC. Together with reference TRBV11-2 and TRBJ1-2, the CDR3 gives the full variable domain: EAGVAQSPRYKIIEKRQSVAFWCNPISGHATLYWYQQILGQGPKLLIQFQNNGVVDDSQLPKDRFSAERLKGVDSTLKIQPAKLEDSAVYLCASSSPSNDRGYGYTFGSGTRLTVV.

The gene calls are TRBV14 and TRBJ1-1; unclear D gene. Deletions cut 3 bases from V and 5 bases from J, with 4 bases between. This CDR3 contains 11 residues. Germline loops: CDR1 SGHDN, CDR2 FVKESK. CDR3 protein: CASSQGTEAFF. For the CDR3, the DNA is TGTGCCAGCAGCCAGGGAACTGAAGCTTTCTTT.